A selection of T cell receptor beta chains follows, all from one sample in a study of cytomegalovirus exposure and HLA in healthy donors. Repertoires were generated with immunoSEQ multiplex PCR, while TCRdb's copy carries only in-frame clones and drops some. This sample has 200,000 to 300,000 clones, with roughly 87% found just once. The material sequenced was PBMCs. These receptors were obtained from a man younger than 35 in good health and CMV-seropositive. Both conserved end residues are part of each CDR3. A D gene is named only where the DNA matches it firmly. A row's size may be missing; if present it is once, few, many or a size class.

d_call clone_size j_call v_call cdr3_nt cdr3_aa
NA NA TRBJ2-1 TRBV11-2 TGTGCCAGCAGCTTAGGGGGTAGCAGGGCGTTCTACAATGAGCAGTTCTTC CASSLGGSRAFYNEQFF
TRBD1 NA TRBJ1-1 TRBV7-2 TGTGCCAGCAGCCCCCGGGACAGCGATAACGAAGCTTTCTTT CASSPRDSDNEAFF
NA NA TRBJ2-7 TRBV30 TGTGCCTGGAGTGTTGGGCCGGGGCCCTACGAGCAGTACTTC CAWSVGPGPYEQYF
NA NA TRBJ2-7 TRBV5-6 TGTGCCAGCAGCTTGGGAGCGGTTAGCTCCTACGAGCAGTACTTC CASSLGAVSSYEQYF
NA NA TRBJ2-6 TRBV5-1 TGCGCCAGCAGCTTGGGGCAAGCAGGGGCCAACGTCCTGACTTTC CASSLGQAGANVLTF
TRBD1 NA TRBJ1-4 TRBV5-1 TGCGCCAGCAGTCTGGGGACAGGGAGAAGCGTGGGCGATGAAAAACTGTTTTTT CASSLGTGRSVGDEKLFF
NA NA TRBJ1-2 TRBV4-3 TGCGCCAGCAGCCAAGATGTGGGTAACTATGGCTACACCTTC CASSQDVGNYGYTF
NA NA TRBJ2-3 TRBV5-1 TGCGCCAGCAGCTTAGGGACCGCAGATACGCAGTATTTT CASSLGTADTQYF
NA NA TRBJ2-7 TRBV7-2 TGTGCCAGCAGCTCCGGGCGTGGAGAGGGGAAGCAGTACTTC CASSSGRGEGKQYF
TRBD1 NA TRBJ1-2 TRBV20-1 TGCAGTGCTGGAAACAGGGGAGGCTACACCTTC CSAGNRGGYTF
NA once TRBJ2-1 TRBV10-1 TGCGCCAGCACAACGCTCCTGGGAAATGAGCAGTTCTTC CASTTLLGNEQFF
NA NA TRBJ1-1 TRBV9 TGTGCCAGCAGCGTGGGACTAGAGCGGATCACTGAAGCTTTCTTT CASSVGLERITEAFF
NA NA TRBJ1-5 TRBV18 TGTGCCAGCTCACTGCAGGCAGGCCAGCCCCAGCATTTT CASSLQAGQPQHF
NA NA TRBJ1-1 TRBV27 TGTGCCAGCAGTTACGGGCCGACGAACACTGAAGCTTTCTTT CASSYGPTNTEAFF
NA NA TRBJ2-1 TRBV6-4 TGTGCCAGCAGTGACTCGGCAAGGAGCTCCTACAATGAGCAGTTCTTC CASSDSARSSYNEQFF
NA once TRBJ2-3 TRBV30 TGTGCCTGGACGCCCCGGCTCGGTGGTACGCAGTATTTT CAWTPRLGGTQYF
TRBD2 NA TRBJ2-1 TRBV19 TGTGCCAGTAGTACCCGGACTAGCGGGAGCTCCTACAATGAGCAGTTCTTC CASSTRTSGSSYNEQFF
NA NA TRBJ1-4 TRBV5-1 TGCGCCAGCAGTCGGACCGTCGAAAGTGAAAAACTGTTTTTT CASSRTVESEKLFF
NA NA TRBJ2-7 TRBV6-1 TGTGCCAGCAGTGATCTAGGCTACGAGCAGTACTTC CASSDLGYEQYF
NA NA TRBJ2-7 TRBV7-9 TGTGCCAGCACCTCTAAACCCGGGAGCGAGCAGTACTTC CASTSKPGSEQYF
NA NA TRBJ1-4 TRBV30 TGTGCCGTACCGGACGGCATTAATGAAAAACTGTTTTTT CAVPDGINEKLFF
NA NA TRBJ1-2 TRBV12-5 TGTGCTAGTGGGCAAAAAGGACGAGGGGGGCCGGGGAACTATGGCTACACCTTC CASGQKGRGGPGNYGYTF
NA NA TRBJ1-1 TRBV7-3 TGTGCCAGCAGCTTAGGGGGGCGCACTGAAGCTTTCTTT CASSLGGRTEAFF
NA NA TRBJ2-7 TRBV27 TGTGCCAGCAGACGAGGGGGAGTGGAGAAAGAGCAGTACTTC CASRRGGVEKEQYF